One and the same sample provided the 2 T cell receptor beta chains below, sequenced in a study of monozygotic twins with inflammatory bowel disease. TCRdb reprocessed the 5' RACE reads and reports one entry per CDR3 protein, with no DNA. The sample has approximately 420,000 distinct CDR3 sequences. The sequenced sample was blood. The receptors were sampled from a human donor with ulcerative colitis or Crohn's disease, or a healthy co-twin of an affected twin (not recorded which).

The chain recombines TRBV3-1 with TRBJ2-2; TCRdb indicates TRBD2, and absent DNA this call remains unverified. Germline V CDR1 and CDR2: LGHDT, YNNKEL (reference sequence). CDR3 size: 18 residues. The CDR3 here is CASSPPLGGRANTGELFF.

The chain has TRBV6-4 and TRBJ2-1; the D gene TCRdb calls, TRBD2, cannot be checked with no DNA. The CDR3 is 16 residues long. The V gene's germline CDR1 is MRHNA and CDR2 SNTAGT. CDR3 residues: CASIVGSGGLRNEQFF.